This T cell receptor (beta chain) was found in a study of PD-1 blockade in classical Hodgkin lymphoma. V shed 8 bases and J shed 4 bases, with 17 bases lying between them. Germline loops: CDR1 MDHEN, CDR2 SYDVKM. The CDR3 length is 14 residues. TCRdb keeps only in-frame clones here, not all; method: immunoSEQ multiplex PCR. The table records tens of thousands of clones, around 68% of them present only once. All trial patients relapsed after autologous stem cell transplantation. The sequenced sample was peripheral blood mononuclear cells (PBMCs), obtained before the second cycle of nivolumab. The TCR sequence derives from a human donor with classical Hodgkin lymphoma. V usage is TRBV28 and J usage is TRBJ1-2; D is perhaps TRBD1 (5 bases). The DNA for the CDR3 is TGTGCCAGCGCCGGGGGAGTTAACCTCTATGGCTACACCTTC. Protein: CASAGGVNLYGYTF.